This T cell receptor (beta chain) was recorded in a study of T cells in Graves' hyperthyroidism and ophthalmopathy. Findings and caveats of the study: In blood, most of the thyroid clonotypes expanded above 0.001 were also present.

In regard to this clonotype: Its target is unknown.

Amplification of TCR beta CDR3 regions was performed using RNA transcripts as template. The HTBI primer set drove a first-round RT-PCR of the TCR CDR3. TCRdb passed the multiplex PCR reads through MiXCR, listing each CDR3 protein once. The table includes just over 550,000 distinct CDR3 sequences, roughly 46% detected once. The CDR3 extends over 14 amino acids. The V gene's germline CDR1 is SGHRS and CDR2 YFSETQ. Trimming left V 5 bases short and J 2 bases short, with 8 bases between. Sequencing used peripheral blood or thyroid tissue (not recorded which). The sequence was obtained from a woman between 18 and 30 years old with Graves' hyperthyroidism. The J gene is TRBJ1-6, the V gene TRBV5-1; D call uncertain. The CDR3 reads CASREGPYNSPLHF. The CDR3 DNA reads TGCGCCAGCAGGGAGGGCCCCTATAATTCACCCCTCCACTTT.